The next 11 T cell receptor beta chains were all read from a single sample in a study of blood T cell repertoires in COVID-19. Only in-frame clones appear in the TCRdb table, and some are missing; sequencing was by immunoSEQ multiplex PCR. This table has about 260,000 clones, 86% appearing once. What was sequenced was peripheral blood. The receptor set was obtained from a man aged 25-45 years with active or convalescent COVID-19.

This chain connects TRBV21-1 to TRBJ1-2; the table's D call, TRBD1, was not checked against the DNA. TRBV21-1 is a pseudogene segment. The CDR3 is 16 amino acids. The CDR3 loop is CASSKASGVFADGYTF. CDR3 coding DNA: TGTGCCAGCAGCAAAGCATCAGGTGTTTTTGCTGATGGCTACACCTTC.

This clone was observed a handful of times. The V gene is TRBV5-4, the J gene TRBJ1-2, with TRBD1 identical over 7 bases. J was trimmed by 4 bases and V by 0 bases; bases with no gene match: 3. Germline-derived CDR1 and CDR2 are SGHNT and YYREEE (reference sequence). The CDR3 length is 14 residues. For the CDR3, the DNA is TGTGCCAGCAGCTTGGGGGACAGAGTCTATGGCTACACCTTC. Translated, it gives CASSLGDRVYGYTF.

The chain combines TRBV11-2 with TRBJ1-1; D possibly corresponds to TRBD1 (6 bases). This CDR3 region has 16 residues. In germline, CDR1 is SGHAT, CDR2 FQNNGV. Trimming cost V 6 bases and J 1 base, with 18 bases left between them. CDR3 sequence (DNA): TGTGCCAGCAGACGACAATACAGGGCTTCGAACACTGAAGCTTTCTTT. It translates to CASRRQYRASNTEAFF.

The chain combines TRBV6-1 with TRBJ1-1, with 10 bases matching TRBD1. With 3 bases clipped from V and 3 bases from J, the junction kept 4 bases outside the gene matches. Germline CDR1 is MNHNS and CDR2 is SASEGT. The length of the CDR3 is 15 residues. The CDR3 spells CASSDLGQGDTEAFF. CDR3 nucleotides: TGTGCCAGCAGTGACCTAGGACAGGGGGACACTGAAGCTTTCTTT.

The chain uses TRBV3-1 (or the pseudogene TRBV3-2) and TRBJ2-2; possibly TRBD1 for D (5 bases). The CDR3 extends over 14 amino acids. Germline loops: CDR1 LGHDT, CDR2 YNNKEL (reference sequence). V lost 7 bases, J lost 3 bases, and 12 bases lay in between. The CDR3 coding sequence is TGTGCCAGCACCCAGGCAGGGTACACCGGGGAGCTGTTTTTT. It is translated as CASTQAGYTGELFF.

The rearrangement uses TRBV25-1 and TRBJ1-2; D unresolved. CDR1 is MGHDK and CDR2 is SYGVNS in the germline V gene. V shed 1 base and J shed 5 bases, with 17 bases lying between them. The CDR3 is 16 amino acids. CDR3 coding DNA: TGTGCCAGCAGTGAATTTGCACAGTCCCCACCTTATGGCTACACCTTC. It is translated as CASSEFAQSPPYGYTF.

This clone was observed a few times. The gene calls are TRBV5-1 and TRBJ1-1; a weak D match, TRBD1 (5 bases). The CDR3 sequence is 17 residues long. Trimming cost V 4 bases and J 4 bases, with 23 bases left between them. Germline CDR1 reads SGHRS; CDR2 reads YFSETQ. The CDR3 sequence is CASSAGHRDYIGTEAFF. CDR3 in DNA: TGCGCCAGCAGCGCAGGACATAGGGACTATATCGGCACTGAAGCTTTCTTT.

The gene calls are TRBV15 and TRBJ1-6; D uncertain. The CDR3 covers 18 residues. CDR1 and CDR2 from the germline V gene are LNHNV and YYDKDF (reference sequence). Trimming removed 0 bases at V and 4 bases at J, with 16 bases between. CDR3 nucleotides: TGTGCCACCAGCAGAGATTTCCTCACAGTCGAATATAATTCACCCCTCCACTTT. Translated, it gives CATSRDFLTVEYNSPLHF.

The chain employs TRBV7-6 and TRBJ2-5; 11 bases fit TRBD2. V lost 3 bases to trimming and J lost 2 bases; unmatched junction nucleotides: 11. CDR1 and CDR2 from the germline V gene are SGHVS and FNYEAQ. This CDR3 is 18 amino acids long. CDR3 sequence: CASSFSYPSGGFQETQYF. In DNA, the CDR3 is TGTGCCAGCAGCTTCTCGTATCCTAGCGGGGGGTTTCAAGAGACCCAGTACTTC.

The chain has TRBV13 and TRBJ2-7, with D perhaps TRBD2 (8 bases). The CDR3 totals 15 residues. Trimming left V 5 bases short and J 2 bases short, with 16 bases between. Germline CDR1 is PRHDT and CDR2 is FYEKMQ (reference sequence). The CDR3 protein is CASSTGVAGTYEQYF. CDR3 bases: TGTGCCAGCAGCACAGGGGTAGCGGGAACCTACGAGCAGTACTTC.

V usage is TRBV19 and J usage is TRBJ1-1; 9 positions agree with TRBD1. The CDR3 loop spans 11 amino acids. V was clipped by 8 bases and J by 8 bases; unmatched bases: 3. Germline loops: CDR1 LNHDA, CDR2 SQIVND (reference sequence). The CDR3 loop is CASLGTGEAFF. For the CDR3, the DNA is TGTGCCAGTTTGGGGACAGGGGAAGCTTTCTTT.